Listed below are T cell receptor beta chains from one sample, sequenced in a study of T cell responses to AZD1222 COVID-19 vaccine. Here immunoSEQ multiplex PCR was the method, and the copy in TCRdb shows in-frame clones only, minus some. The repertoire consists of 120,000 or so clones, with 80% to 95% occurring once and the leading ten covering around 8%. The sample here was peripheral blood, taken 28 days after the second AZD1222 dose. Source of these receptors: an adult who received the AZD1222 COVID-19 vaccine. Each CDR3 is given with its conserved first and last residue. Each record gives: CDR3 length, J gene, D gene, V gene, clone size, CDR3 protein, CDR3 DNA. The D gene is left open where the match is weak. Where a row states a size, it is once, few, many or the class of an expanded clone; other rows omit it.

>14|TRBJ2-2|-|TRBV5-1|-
CASSPNRHTGELFF
TGCGCCAGCAGCCCCAACAGACACACCGGGGAGCTGTTTTTT
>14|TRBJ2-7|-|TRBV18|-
CASSPPSRDYEQYF
TGTGCCAGCTCACCACCGTCCAGGGACTACGAGCAGTACTTC
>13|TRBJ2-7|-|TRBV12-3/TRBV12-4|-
CASSLGGNYEQYF
TGTGCCAGCAGCCTTGGAGGGAACTACGAGCAGTACTTC
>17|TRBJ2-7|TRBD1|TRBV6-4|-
CASSDSKVGQGLYEQYF
TGTGCCAGCAGTGACTCGAAGGTGGGACAGGGTTTGTACGAGCAGTACTTC
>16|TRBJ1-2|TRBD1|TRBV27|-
CASSLRDRDLLDGYTF
TGTGCCAGCAGTCTACGGGACAGGGATTTACTGGATGGCTACACCTTC
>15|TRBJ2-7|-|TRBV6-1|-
CASSDPGQFYYEQYF
TGTGCCAGCAGTGACCCTGGACAGTTTTACTACGAGCAGTACTTC
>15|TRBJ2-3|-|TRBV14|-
CASSQDDYFTDTQYF
TGTGCCAGCAGCCAAGATGATTACTTCACAGATACGCAGTATTTT
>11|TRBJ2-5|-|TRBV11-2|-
CASSLRETQYF
TGTGCCAGCAGCTTAAGGGAGACCCAGTACTTC
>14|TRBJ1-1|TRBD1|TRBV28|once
CASRVGGGDTEAFF
TGTGCCAGCAGGGTAGGGGGCGGGGACACTGAAGCTTTCTTT
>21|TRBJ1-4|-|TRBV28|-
CASSLPGYRAGPREVNEKLFF
TGTGCCAGCAGTTTACCCGGGTACCGAGCGGGACCGCGGGAAGTTAATGAAAAACTGTTTTTT
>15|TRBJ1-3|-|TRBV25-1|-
CASSESGARGNTIYF
TGTGCCAGCAGTGAATCAGGGGCGAGAGGAAACACCATATATTTT
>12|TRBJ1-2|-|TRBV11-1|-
CASSFGAGGYTF
TGTGCCAGCAGCTTTGGAGCGGGTGGCTACACCTTC
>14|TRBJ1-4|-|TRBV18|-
CASSLFATNEKLFF
TGTGCCAGCTCTCTCTTTGCAACTAATGAAAAACTGTTTTTT
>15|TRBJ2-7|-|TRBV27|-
CASSGLGRGTYEQYF
TGTGCCAGCAGTGGGTTAGGCAGGGGAACCTACGAGCAGTACTTC
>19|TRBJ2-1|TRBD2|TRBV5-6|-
CASSPGTSGGPSSYNEQFF
TGTGCCAGCAGCCCCGGGACTAGCGGGGGGCCGAGCTCCTACAATGAGCAGTTCTTC
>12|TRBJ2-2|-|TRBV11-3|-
CASSSYTGELFF
TGTGCCAGCAGCTCGTACACCGGGGAGCTGTTTTTT
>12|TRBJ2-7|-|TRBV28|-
CASSLGQGEQYF
TGTGCCAGCAGTTTGGGGCAGGGCGAGCAGTACTTC
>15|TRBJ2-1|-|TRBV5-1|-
CASSRDGSSYNEQFF
TGCGCCAGCAGCCGGGACGGAAGCTCCTACAATGAGCAGTTCTTC
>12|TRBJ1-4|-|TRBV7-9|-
CASSLADEKLFF
TGTGCCAGCAGCTTAGCGGATGAAAAACTGTTTTTT
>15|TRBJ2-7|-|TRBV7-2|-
CASSSGPALSYEQYF
TGTGCCAGCAGCTCGGGACCTGCCTTGTCCTACGAGCAGTACTTC
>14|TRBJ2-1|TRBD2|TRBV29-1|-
CSVRTSGGYNEQFF
TGCAGCGTTCGTACTAGCGGGGGTTACAATGAGCAGTTCTTC
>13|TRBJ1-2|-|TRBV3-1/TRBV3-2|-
CASSQAGHGGYTF
TGTGCCAGCAGCCAAGCGGGGCACGGGGGCTACACCTTC
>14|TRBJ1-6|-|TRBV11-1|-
CASSFGAMNSPLHF
TGTGCCAGCAGCTTTGGGGCAATGAATTCACCCCTCCACTTT
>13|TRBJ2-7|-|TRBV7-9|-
CASSLGGEYEQYF
TGTGCCAGCAGCTTAGGGGGGGAATACGAGCAGTACTTC
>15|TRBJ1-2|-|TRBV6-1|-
CASSEELQMNYGYTF
TGTGCCAGCAGTGAAGAATTACAGATGAACTATGGCTACACCTTC
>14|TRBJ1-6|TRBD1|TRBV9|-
CASSVDRDNSPLHF
TGTGCCAGCAGCGTCGACAGGGATAATTCACCCCTCCACTTT
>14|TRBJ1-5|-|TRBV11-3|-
CASSFSRGDQPQHF
TGTGCCAGCAGCTTTTCCCGGGGGGATCAGCCCCAGCATTTT
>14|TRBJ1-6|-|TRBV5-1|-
CASSFPGDNSPLHF
TGCGCCAGCAGCTTCCCGGGAGATAATTCACCCCTCCACTTT
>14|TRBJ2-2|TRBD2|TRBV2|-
CASSWGGGTGELFF
TGTGCCAGCAGTTGGGGCGGGGGGACCGGGGAGCTGTTTTTT
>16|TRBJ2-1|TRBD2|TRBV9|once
CASSAFERLASNEQFF
TGTGCCAGCAGCGCCTTTGAGAGACTAGCTTCCAATGAGCAGTTCTTC
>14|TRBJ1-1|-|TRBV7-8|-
CASSLVGTNTEAFF
TGTGCCAGCAGCCTCGTAGGAACGAACACTGAAGCTTTCTTT
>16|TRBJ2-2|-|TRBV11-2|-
CASSFGALAPTGELFF
TGTGCCAGCAGCTTCGGGGCCTTAGCGCCAACCGGGGAGCTGTTTTTT
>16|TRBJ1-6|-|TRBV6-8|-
CASSYPAKTYNSPLHF
TGTGCCAGCAGTTACCCCGCCAAAACGTACAATTCACCCCTCCACTTT
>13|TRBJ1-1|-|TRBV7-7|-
CASSLGPGDEAFF
TGTGCTAGCAGCTTAGGACCGGGGGATGAAGCTTTCTTT
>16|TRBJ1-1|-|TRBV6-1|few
CASSENHGQRGAEAFF
TGTGCCAGCAGTGAAAATCATGGACAGCGGGGCGCTGAAGCTTTCTTT
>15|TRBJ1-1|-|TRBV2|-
CASKEEARVNTEAFF
TGTGCCAGCAAAGAGGAGGCCCGAGTGAACACTGAAGCTTTCTTT
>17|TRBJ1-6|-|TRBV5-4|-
CASSRGGRGNNNSPLHF
TGTGCCAGCAGCCGTGGAGGGCGGGGTAATAATAATTCACCCCTCCACTTT
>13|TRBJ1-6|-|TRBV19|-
CASSMGPGSPLHF
TGTGCCAGTAGTATGGGACCCGGTTCACCCCTCCACTTT
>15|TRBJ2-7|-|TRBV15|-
CATSRGLVGIHEQYF
TGTGCCACCAGCAGAGGTCTGGTAGGGATTCACGAGCAGTACTTC
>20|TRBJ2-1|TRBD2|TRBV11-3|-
CASSLSTSGGSRSSYNEQFF
TGTGCCAGCAGCTTATCAACTAGCGGGGGCTCACGAAGCTCCTACAATGAGCAGTTCTTC
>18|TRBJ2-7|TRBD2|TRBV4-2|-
CASSQVPSGGVRSYEQYF
TGTGCCAGCAGCCAAGTTCCTAGCGGGGGGGTAAGGTCCTACGAGCAGTACTTC